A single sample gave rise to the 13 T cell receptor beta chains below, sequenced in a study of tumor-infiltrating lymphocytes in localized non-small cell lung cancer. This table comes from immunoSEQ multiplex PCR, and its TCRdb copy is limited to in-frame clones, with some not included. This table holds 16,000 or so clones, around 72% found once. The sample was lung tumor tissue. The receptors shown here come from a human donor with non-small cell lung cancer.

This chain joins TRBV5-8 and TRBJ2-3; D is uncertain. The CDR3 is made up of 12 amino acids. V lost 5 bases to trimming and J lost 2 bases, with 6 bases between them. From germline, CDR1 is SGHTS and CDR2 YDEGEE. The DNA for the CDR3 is TGTGCCAGCAGGGGCTTCACAGATACGCAGTATTTT. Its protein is CASRGFTDTQYF.

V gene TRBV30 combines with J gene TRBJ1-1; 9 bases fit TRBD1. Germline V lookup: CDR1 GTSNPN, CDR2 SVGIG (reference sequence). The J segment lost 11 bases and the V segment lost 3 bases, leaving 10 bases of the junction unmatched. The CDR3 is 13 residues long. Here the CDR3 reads CAWRPGTGQEAFF. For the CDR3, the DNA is TGTGCCTGGAGGCCCGGGACAGGGCAAGAGGCTTTCTTT.

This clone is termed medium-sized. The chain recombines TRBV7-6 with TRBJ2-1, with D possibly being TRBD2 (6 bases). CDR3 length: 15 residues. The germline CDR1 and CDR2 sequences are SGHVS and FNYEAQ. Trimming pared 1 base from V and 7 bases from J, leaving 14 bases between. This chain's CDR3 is CASSLDGRGRNEQFF. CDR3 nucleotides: TGTGCCAGCAGCTTAGACGGGAGAGGTCGGAATGAGCAGTTCTTC.

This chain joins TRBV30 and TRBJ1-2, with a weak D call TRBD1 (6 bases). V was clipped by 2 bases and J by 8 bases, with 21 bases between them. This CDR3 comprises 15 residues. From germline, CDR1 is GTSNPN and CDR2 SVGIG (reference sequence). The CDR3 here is CAWSRGTGGAQGYTF. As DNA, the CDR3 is TGTGCCTGGAGTAGGGGAACGGGGGGGGCTCAGGGCTACACCTTC.

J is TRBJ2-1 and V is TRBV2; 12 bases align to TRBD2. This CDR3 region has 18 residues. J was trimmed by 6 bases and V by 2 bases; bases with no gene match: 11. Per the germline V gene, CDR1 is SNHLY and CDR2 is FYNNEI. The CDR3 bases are TGTGCCAGCAGTGAAACCCAACTAGCGGGGGGTTATCGCAATGAGCAGTTCTTC. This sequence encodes CASSETQLAGGYRNEQFF.

CDR3 protein: CASSLRIRGYEQYF. The CDR3 DNA reads as TGTGCCAGCAGTTTACGTATCAGGGGGTACGAGCAGTACTTC. The rearrangement links TRBV28 to TRBJ2-7; 7 bases match TRBD1. V lost 2 bases and J lost 4; bases outside the gene matches: 5. Germline CDR1 MDHEN, CDR2 SYDVKM. The CDR3 extends over 14 amino acids.

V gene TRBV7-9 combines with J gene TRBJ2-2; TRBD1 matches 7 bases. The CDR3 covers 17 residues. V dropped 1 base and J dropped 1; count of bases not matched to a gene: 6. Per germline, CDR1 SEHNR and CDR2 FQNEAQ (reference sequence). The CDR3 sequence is CASSLVDPGGNTGELFF. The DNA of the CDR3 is TGTGCCAGCAGCTTAGTAGATCCAGGGGGGAACACCGGGGAGCTGTTTTTT.

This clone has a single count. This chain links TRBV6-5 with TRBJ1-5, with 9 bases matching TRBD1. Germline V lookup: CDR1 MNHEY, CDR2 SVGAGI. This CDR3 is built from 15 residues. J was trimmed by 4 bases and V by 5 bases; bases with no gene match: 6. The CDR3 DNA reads TGTGCCAGCAGTCGCACAGGGGGCGGAAATCAGCCCCAGCATTTT. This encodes CASSRTGGGNQPQHF.

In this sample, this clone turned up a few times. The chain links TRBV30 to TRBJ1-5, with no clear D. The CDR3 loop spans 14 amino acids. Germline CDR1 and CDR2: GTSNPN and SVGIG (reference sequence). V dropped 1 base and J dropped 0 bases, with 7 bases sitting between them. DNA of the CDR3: TGTGCCTGGAGTGAACTGGATAGCAATCAGCCCCAGCATTTT. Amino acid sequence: CAWSELDSNQPQHF.

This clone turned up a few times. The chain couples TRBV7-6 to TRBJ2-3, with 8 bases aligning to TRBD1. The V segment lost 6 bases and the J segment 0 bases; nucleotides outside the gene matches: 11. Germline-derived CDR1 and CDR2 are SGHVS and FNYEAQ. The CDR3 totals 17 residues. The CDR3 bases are TGTGCCAGCAGACGGACAGGGTTGGGTACTAGCACAGATACGCAGTATTTT. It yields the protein CASRRTGLGTSTDTQYF.

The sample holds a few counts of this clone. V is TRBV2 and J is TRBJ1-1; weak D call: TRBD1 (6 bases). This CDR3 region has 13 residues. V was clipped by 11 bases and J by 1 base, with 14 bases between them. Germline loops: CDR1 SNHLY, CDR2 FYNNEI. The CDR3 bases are TGTGCCCGATATAAACAGGGGAACACTGAAGCTTTCTTT. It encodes CARYKQGNTEAFF.

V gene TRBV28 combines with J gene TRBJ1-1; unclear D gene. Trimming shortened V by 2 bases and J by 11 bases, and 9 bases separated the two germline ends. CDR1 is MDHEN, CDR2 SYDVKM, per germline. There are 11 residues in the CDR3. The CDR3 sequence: CASSLGRGAFF. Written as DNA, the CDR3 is TGTGCCAGCAGTTTAGGTAGAGGGGCTTTCTTT.

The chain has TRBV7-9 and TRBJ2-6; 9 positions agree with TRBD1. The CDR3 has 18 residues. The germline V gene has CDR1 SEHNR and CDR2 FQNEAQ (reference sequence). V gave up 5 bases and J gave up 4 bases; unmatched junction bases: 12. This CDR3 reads CASSPRGQGFSGANVLTF. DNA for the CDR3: TGTGCCAGCAGCCCGAGGGGACAGGGTTTTTCCGGGGCCAACGTCCTGACTTTC.